This T cell receptor beta chain was found in a study of beta chain features in type 1 diabetes. Study-wide results and limits: The naive, central memory and Treg TCRB repertoires showed an apparent similarity that was greater among patients than among healthy donors.

What was sequenced were expressed TCRB transcripts, since all of the isolated RNA had been reverse transcribed. The study sequenced naive, central memory and regulatory T cell samples to an average of about 3.9 million reads. Sequencing used immunoSEQ multiplex PCR; TCRdb keeps in-frame clones, though not all of them. The table has around 500,000 clones, 11% seen once. Trimming stripped 5 bases from V and 4 bases from J, with 9 bases between. CDR3 size: 13 residues. Germline CDR1 is SEHNR and CDR2 is FQNEAQ (reference sequence). This clone was found a few times. Its antigen remains unidentified. This chain joins TRBV7-9 and TRBJ1-5; D call uncertain. Material for sequencing was naive CD4+ T cells from blood. The TCR originated in a young woman in good health. The CDR3 sequence is CASSMQANQPQHF. The CDR3 DNA follows: TGTGCCAGCAGCATGCAGGCAAATCAGCCCCAGCATTTT.